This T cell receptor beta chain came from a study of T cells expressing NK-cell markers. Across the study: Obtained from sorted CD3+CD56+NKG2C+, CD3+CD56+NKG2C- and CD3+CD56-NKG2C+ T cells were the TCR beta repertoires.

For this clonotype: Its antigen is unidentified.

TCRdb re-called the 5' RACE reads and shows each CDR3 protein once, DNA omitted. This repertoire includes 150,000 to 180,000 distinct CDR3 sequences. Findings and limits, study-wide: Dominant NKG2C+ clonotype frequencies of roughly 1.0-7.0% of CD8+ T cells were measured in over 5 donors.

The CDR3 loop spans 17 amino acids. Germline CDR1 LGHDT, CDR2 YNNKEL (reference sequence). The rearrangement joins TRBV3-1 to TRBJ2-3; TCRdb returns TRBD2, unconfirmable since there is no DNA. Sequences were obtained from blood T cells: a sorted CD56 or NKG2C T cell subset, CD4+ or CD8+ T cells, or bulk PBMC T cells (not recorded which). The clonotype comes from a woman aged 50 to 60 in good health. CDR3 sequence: CASSQPHGGARTDTQYF.